The entry that follows covers one T cell receptor (beta chain) sequence. The CDR3 length is 14 residues. The V end lost 4 bases, the J end lost 7 bases, and 14 bases lay between the germline ends. Germline lookup yields CDR1 MNHNY and CDR2 SVGAGI (reference sequence). This sample stems from a study of control samples from healthy donors and cancer patients. Using immunoSEQ multiplex PCR, the repertoire was profiled, and TCRdb retains in-frame clones only, with some absent. The data hold approximately 74,000 clones, with about 95% observed a single time. The specimen was blood. The V and J genes are TRBV6-6 and TRBJ1-5, with D hard to call. The TCR sequence derives from a woman aged 25-40 years in good health. In nucleotides, the CDR3 is TGTGCCAGCAGTTCCCTGTTCGTAGGACAGCCCCAGCATTTT. Encoded protein: CASSSLFVGQPQHF.